This T cell receptor beta chain is drawn from a study of PD-L1 blockade in urothelial cancer. The time point: peripheral blood 6 weeks after treatment start. Sequencing used immunoSEQ multiplex PCR; TCRdb keeps in-frame clones, though not all of them. The table lists 100,000 to 150,000 clones, roughly 83% of them singletons. The CDR3 loop spans 13 amino acids. Per the germline V gene, CDR1 is SNHLY and CDR2 is FYNNEI. The V segment lost 6 bases and the J segment 6 bases; nucleotides outside the gene matches: 3. This TCR was recovered from a man aged 45-65 years with urothelial cancer. The chain couples TRBV2 to TRBJ1-4, with TRBD1 matching 8 bases. Sequenced material: PBMCs, taken around atezolizumab (anti-PD-L1) treatment. The CDR3 DNA reads TGTGCCAGCAGCAGGGGGCAGGATGAAAAACTGTTTTTT. Translating gives CASSRGQDEKLFF.